The subject of this entry is one T cell receptor beta chain. Clones were sequenced by immunoSEQ multiplex PCR, and TCRdb holds only the in-frame ones, with some missing. The repertoire holds about 200,000 clones, with around 88% as singletons. The data stem from a study of blood T cell repertoires in COVID-19. This TCR was sampled from a man in his forties with acute COVID-19. The sample consisted of PBMCs or T cells enriched from blood (not recorded which).

The CDR3 here is CASSLWGGTTGRIREPQHF. The CDR3 nucleotides are TGTGCCAGCAGTTTATGGGGGGGAACGACAGGGAGGATTAGAGAGCCCCAGCATTTT. The chain employs TRBV28 and TRBJ1-5; 7 bases are shared with TRBD1. Germline V gene sequence: CDR1 MDHEN, CDR2 SYDVKM. The CDR3 consists of 19 residues. With 0 bases clipped from V and 8 bases from J, the junction kept 19 bases outside the gene matches.